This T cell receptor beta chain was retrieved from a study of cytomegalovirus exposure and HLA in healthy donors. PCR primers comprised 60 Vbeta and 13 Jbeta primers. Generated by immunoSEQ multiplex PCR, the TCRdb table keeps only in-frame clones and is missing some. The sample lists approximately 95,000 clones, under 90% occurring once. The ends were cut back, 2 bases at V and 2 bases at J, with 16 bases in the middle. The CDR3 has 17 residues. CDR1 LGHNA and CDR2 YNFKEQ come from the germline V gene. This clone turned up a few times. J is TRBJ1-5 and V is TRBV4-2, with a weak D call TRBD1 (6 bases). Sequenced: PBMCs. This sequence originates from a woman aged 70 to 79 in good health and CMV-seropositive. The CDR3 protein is CASSQIQGRGGNQPQHF. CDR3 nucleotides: TGTGCCAGCAGCCAAATTCAGGGGAGAGGCGGCAATCAGCCCCAGCATTTT.